This entry concerns a single T cell receptor (beta chain). Germline values: CDR1 MNHEY, CDR2 SMNVEV (reference sequence). The CDR3 sequence is 14 residues long. V lost 5 bases and J lost 3, with 13 bases in between. The entry originates in a study of blood T cell repertoires in COVID-19. Turning to the study itself: Italy, Spain and the United States were the sources of the convalescent and acute COVID-19 samples. T cells, B-cell-depleted T cells, or PBMCs supplied cDNA or gDNA.

Profiling relied on immunoSEQ multiplex PCR, and the TCRdb table lists in-frame clones only, not all of them. Here the sample spans about 180,000 clones, 83% being singletons. This rearrangement joins TRBV27 to TRBJ1-1, with D unclear. What was sequenced was peripheral blood. The clonotype originates from a human donor in a cohort sampled during active COVID-19. CDR3 region: CASSLNPGYTEAFF. The CDR3 DNA follows: TGTGCCAGCAGTCTGAATCCAGGCTACACTGAAGCTTTCTTT.